Following are 32 T cell receptor beta chains from one sample sequenced in a study of T cell repertoires in cytomegalovirus infection. Their target antigens are unknown. TCRdb processed the reads anew with MiXCR; each CDR3 protein has one entry. The sample has about 770,000 distinct CDR3 sequences; 25% to 30% are singletons. The sequencing used cultured CD8+ T cells from PBMCs, collected from culture after CMV antigen stimulation. Receptors were obtained from a human donor in good health (CMV status not recorded). Some clones in this sample may be carry-over from other donors' samples.

V is TRBV12-3 or TRBV12-4 and J is TRBJ2-3, with unresolved D. The CDR3 has 14 amino acids. V was trimmed by 3 bases and J by 3 bases, leaving 10 bases between them. The CDR3 nucleotides read TGTGCCAGCAGTTTCAGTGAGCTAACAGATACGCAGTATTTT. Translation gives CASSFSELTDTQYF.

The gene calls are TRBV7-9 and TRBJ2-2; a possible D gene is TRBD2 (5 bases). Germline loops: CDR1 SEHNR, CDR2 FQNEAQ (reference sequence). Trimming cost V 3 bases and J 6 bases, with 14 bases left between them. This CDR3 is built from 15 residues. The CDR3 region has the DNA TGTGCCAGCAGCTTTAGGGCCCCGAGGGCCGGGGAGCTGTTTTTT. It is translated as CASSFRAPRAGELFF.

V is TRBV27 and J is TRBJ1-4, with a tentative D call TRBD1 (5 bases). Trimming left V 3 bases short and J 4 bases short, with 15 bases between. The CDR3 covers 16 residues. Germline-derived CDR1 and CDR2 are MNHEY and SMNVEV (reference sequence). This CDR3 reads CASSFTLGPSNEKLFF. CDR3 coding DNA: TGTGCCAGCAGTTTCACCCTGGGACCGAGTAATGAAAAACTGTTTTTT.

This clonotype was picked up a small number of times. V and J are TRBV20-1 and TRBJ1-5; 9 bases agree with TRBD1. Germline V gene lookup returns CDR1 DFQATT and CDR2 SNEGSKA (reference sequence). V was clipped by 5 bases and J by 3 bases; unmatched bases: 5. The CDR3 totals 14 residues. In nucleotides, the CDR3 is TGCAGTGCTTGGGACAGGGCACTCAATCAGCCCCAGCATTTT. Translating gives CSAWDRALNQPQHF.

This sequence joins TRBV27 and TRBJ2-2; D ambiguous. This CDR3 has 14 amino acids. The V end was cut by 3 bases, the J end by 6 bases, with 11 bases between. Germline V lookup: CDR1 MNHEY, CDR2 SMNVEV (reference sequence). The CDR3 region has the DNA TGTGCCAGCAGTTTGATGGCCAGTCCCGGGGAGCTGTTTTTT. It specifies CASSLMASPGELFF.

V and J are TRBV7-4 and TRBJ1-1; 8 bases align to TRBD1. The CDR3 covers 15 residues. The germline V gene encodes CDR1 SGHVT and CDR2 SQSDAQ. V was clipped by 3 bases and J by 5 bases; unmatched bases: 8. The DNA for the CDR3 is TGTGCCAGCAGCTTGCAACAGGGGGGAGGGACTGAAGCTTTCTTT. Encoded protein: CASSLQQGGGTEAFF.

In its sample, this clonotype was seen many times. The chain recombines TRBV7-9 with TRBJ1-4, with D perhaps TRBD1 (5 bases). V lost 5 bases and J 4 bases, leaving 14 bases between the germline ends. From germline, CDR1 is SEHNR and CDR2 FQNEAQ (reference sequence). This CDR3 is 15 amino acids long. The CDR3 bases are TGTGCCAGCAGCCTATGGCAGGGCGATAATGAAAAACTGTTTTTT. Translated: CASSLWQGDNEKLFF.

The chain employs TRBV7-9 and TRBJ2-7; 7 bases match TRBD1. CDR1 is SEHNR and CDR2 is FQNEAQ in the germline V gene (reference sequence). The CDR3 covers 15 residues. After removal of 3 bases from V and 6 bases from J, the junction contained 11 bases not matched to a gene. The CDR3 sequence is CASSFSPQGSSEQYF. The DNA for the CDR3 is TGTGCCAGCAGCTTTAGTCCACAGGGGAGCAGCGAGCAGTACTTC.

About this clonotype itself: A read error may explain this, as a much larger clone is one base away. The CDR3 here is CASRLEFTSGEETQYF. The CDR3 DNA is TGTGCCAGCAGATTAGAGTTCACTAGCGGGGAAGAGACCCAGTACTTC. The chain employs TRBV11-2 and TRBJ2-5; 10 bases match TRBD2. The CDR3 totals 16 residues. The germline gives CDR1 SGHAT, CDR2 FQNNGV.

J is TRBJ2-2 and V is TRBV7-9; D remains ambiguous. Germline CDR1 reads SEHNR; CDR2 reads FQNEAQ (reference sequence). V dropped 4 bases and J dropped 0 bases, with 12 bases sitting between them. This CDR3 has 16 amino acids. In nucleotides, the CDR3 is TGTGCCAGCAGCTCTCATGCGACACCGAACACCGGGGAGCTGTTTTTT. This translates into CASSSHATPNTGELFF.

This clonotype was detected a few times. V gene TRBV27 combines with J gene TRBJ2-1; 8 nucleotides align to TRBD2. V trimming: 2 bases; J trimming: 6 bases; junction bases outside the gene matches: 12. The CDR3 runs 17 residues. Looked up from germline, CDR1 is MNHEY and CDR2 is SMNVEV (reference sequence). The CDR3 DNA sequence: TGTGCCAGCAGTTTACACCCGGGACTAGACTATTTCAATGAGCAGTTCTTC. It is translated as CASSLHPGLDYFNEQFF.

This clonotype has ten or more counts. Relative to the germline gene, one junction end is altered; a read error may explain this. The genes are TRBV10-3 and TRBJ2-5; the match to TRBD2 covers 12 bases. Germline V gene lookup returns CDR1 ENHRY and CDR2 SYGVKD. This CDR3 region has 15 residues. The CDR3 spells CAVRLAGAGGETQYF. Here the CDR3 DNA reads TGTGCCGTCAGACTAGCGGGGGCCGGAGGGGAGACCCAGTACTTC.

The rearrangement uses TRBV6-1 and TRBJ2-5; no firm D call. The CDR3 length is 16 residues. Germline loops: CDR1 MNHNS, CDR2 SASEGT. Trimming removed 5 bases at V and 2 bases at J, with 18 bases between. The CDR3 loop is CASSLRLGGTQETQYF. CDR3 in DNA: TGTGCCAGCAGTCTCCGGTTGGGCGGAACGCAAGAGACCCAGTACTTC.

This clonotype was recorded a few times. The chain is built from TRBV7-9 and TRBJ1-1; D might be TRBD1 (5 bases). The CDR3 consists of 14 residues. The germline gives CDR1 SEHNR, CDR2 FQNEAQ (reference sequence). V was cut by 0 bases and J by 6 bases, with 11 bases left in between. CDR3 protein: CASSLAGEGPEAFF. CDR3 DNA sequence: TGTGCCAGCAGCTTAGCAGGGGAAGGCCCTGAAGCTTTCTTT.

A few counts support this clonotype. V gene TRBV6-2 or TRBV6-3 combines with J gene TRBJ1-1, with no clear D. The CDR3 has 13 amino acids. CDR1 is MNHEY and CDR2 is SVGEGT in the germline V gene. V lost 2 bases to trimming and J lost 4 bases, with 8 bases between them. This chain's CDR3 is CASSYRTGTEAFF. DNA of the CDR3: TGTGCCAGCAGTTACCGGACTGGCACTGAAGCTTTCTTT.

This clonotype was counted at least ten times. The V and J genes are TRBV7-2 and TRBJ2-1; TRBD2 agrees at 8 bases. V lost 5 bases, J lost 5 bases, and 8 bases stayed unmatched. Germline loops: CDR1 SGHTA, CDR2 FQGNSA. There are 15 residues in the CDR3. The DNA of the CDR3 is TGTGCCAGCAGCGAGCGGCTAGCGGGCCACAATGAGCAGTTCTTC. It specifies CASSERLAGHNEQFF.

Of note for this clonotype: The junction shows a germline mismatch at one end, possibly a read error. V and J are TRBV13 and TRBJ2-7, with 8 bases matching TRBD1. The CDR3 totals 14 residues. Germline CDR1 is PRHDT and CDR2 is FYEKMQ (reference sequence). CDR3 bases: TGTGCCAGCAGACCTCAGGGGGCGTCCTCCGAGCAGTACTTC. Amino acids: CASRPQGASSEQYF.

The table lists this clonotype with a few counts. CDR3 residues: CASSLRTGRQSTDTQYF. The CDR3 DNA sequence: TGTGCCAGCAGTTTAAGGACAGGCCGCCAGAGCACAGATACGCAGTATTTT. This chain connects TRBV28 to TRBJ2-3; TRBD1 agrees at 7 bases. The V gene's germline CDR1 is MDHEN and CDR2 SYDVKM. The CDR3 is 17 residues long. V was pared by 2 bases and J by 0 bases, with 8 bases of the junction left unmatched.

This clonotype was observed a few times. The chain carries TRBV12-3 or TRBV12-4 and TRBJ2-1; 7 nucleotides agree with TRBD1. This CDR3 comprises 14 residues. V dropped 5 bases and J dropped 4; count of bases not matched to a gene: 5. This CDR3 is CASSPETGYNEQFF. As DNA, the CDR3 is TGTGCCAGCAGTCCGGAGACAGGGTACAATGAGCAGTTCTTC.

This clonotype was observed a few times. The chain uses TRBV11-3 and TRBJ2-1, with TRBD2 matching 10 bases. Germline V gives CDR1 SGHNT, CDR2 YENEEA. CDR3 size: 18 residues. J gave up 8 bases and V 4 bases, and 17 bases lay outside the gene matches. The CDR3 bases are TGTGCCAGCAGCTCCCACTCAATACTAGCGGGGAATAGCGATGAGCAGTTCTTC. This codes for CASSSHSILAGNSDEQFF. Variable domain in full (rest from reference TRBV11-3 and TRBJ2-1): EAGVVQSPRYKIIEKKQPVAFWCNPISGHNTLYWYLQNLGQGPELLIRYENEEAVDDSQLPKDRFSAERLKGVDSTLKIQPAELGDSAVYLCASSSHSILAGNSDEQFFGPGTRLTVL.

This clonotype was seen only a few times. The chain joins TRBV11-3 to TRBJ2-5; D assignment may be TRBD1 or TRBD2 (5 bases each). The CDR3 length is 16 residues. Germline assignment: CDR1 SGHNT and CDR2 YENEEA. V dropped 5 bases and J dropped 3 bases, with 19 bases sitting between them. For the CDR3, the DNA is TGTGCCAGCAGCAACCGGGACGCCGGCCTGAAAGAGACCCAGTACTTC. Residues: CASSNRDAGLKETQYF.

As to this clonotype: Possible read error: a much larger clone is one base away. The chain joins TRBV27 to TRBJ2-2; 8 bases are shared with TRBD1. J lost 5 bases, V lost 6 bases, and 20 bases had no gene match. The CDR3 contains 19 residues. Germline assignment: CDR1 MNHEY and CDR2 SMNVEV (reference sequence). CDR3 sequence: CASRADAFQGAEGTGELFF. CDR3 in DNA: TGTGCCAGCAGGGCTGACGCTTTTCAGGGGGCGGAAGGTACCGGGGAGCTGTTTTTT.

This clonotype was seen a few times. This chain connects TRBV7-8 to TRBJ1-2, with D unclear. Germline lookup yields CDR1 SGHVS and CDR2 FQNEAQ. CDR3 length: 13 residues. Trimming stripped 1 base from V and 2 bases from J, with 5 bases between. CDR3 DNA sequence: TGTGCCAGCAGCTTAGAACAGAACTATGGCTACACCTTC. Translation: CASSLEQNYGYTF.

V and J are TRBV11-2 and TRBJ2-5; D may be TRBD1 (6 bases). Germline CDR1 and CDR2: SGHAT and FQNNGV. Deletions cut 2 bases from V and 2 bases from J, with 12 bases between. There are 15 residues in the CDR3. CDR3: CASSLWDTSQETQYF. CDR3 bases: TGTGCCAGCAGCTTATGGGACACCTCTCAAGAGACCCAGTACTTC.

With regard to this clonotype: Here the CDR3 omits its conserved ending phenylalanine or tryptophan, so a read error is the likely source. The genes are TRBV6-6 and TRBJ2-1; D remains unclear. With 5 bases removed from V and 9 bases from J, the gap between germline ends came to 11 bases. Germline V gene data show CDR1 as MNHNY and CDR2 as SVGAGI (reference sequence). The CDR3 loop spans 12 amino acids. The CDR3 bases are TGTGCCAGCAGTCCGACCCGTAGTGAGCAGTTCTCC. It is translated as CASSPTRSEQFS.

This clonotype appeared many times. The rearrangement uses TRBV12-3 or TRBV12-4 and TRBJ2-3, with 11 bases identical to TRBD1. This CDR3 spans 14 amino acids. The junction had 3 bases not matched to a gene; V was cut back by 6 bases and J by 4 bases. In DNA form, the CDR3 reads TGTGCCAGCAGCCCGGACAGGGGGCCAGATACGCAGTATTTT. It codes for CASSPDRGPDTQYF.

This clonotype was counted at least ten times. The chain employs TRBV7-2 and TRBJ1-2; 8 bases align to TRBD1. Trimming cost V 4 bases and J 5 bases; bases outside gene matches: 6. Looked up from germline, CDR1 is SGHTA and CDR2 is FQGNSA. The CDR3 contains 14 residues. The CDR3 sequence is CASSSWTGSYGYTF. The CDR3, as DNA: TGTGCCAGCAGCTCCTGGACAGGGAGTTATGGCTACACCTTC.

V and J are TRBV19 and TRBJ1-5; D gene ambiguous. V was pared by 6 bases and J by 0 bases, with 9 bases between. Germline values: CDR1 LNHDA, CDR2 SQIVND (reference sequence). The CDR3 length is 14 residues. In DNA form, the CDR3 reads TGTGCCAGTAGACATCTTGATAGCAATCAGCCCCAGCATTTT. Its protein product is CASRHLDSNQPQHF. Full variable domain (outside the CDR3, taken from reference TRBV19 and TRBJ1-5): DGGITQSPKYLFRKEGQNVTLSCEQNLNHDAMYWYRQDPGQGLRLIYYSQIVNDFQKGDIAEGYSVSREKKESFPLTVTSAQKNPTAFYLCASRHLDSNQPQHFGDGTRLSIL.

This clonotype turned up a few times. The chain employs TRBV7-6 and TRBJ2-7; maybe TRBD2 (5 bases). Per the germline V gene, CDR1 is SGHVS and CDR2 is FNYEAQ. V dropped 0 bases and J dropped 5 bases, with 11 bases sitting between them. The CDR3 is made up of 14 amino acids. The CDR3 here is CASSLASLGDEQYF. Written as DNA, the CDR3 is TGTGCCAGCAGCTTAGCGTCTCTCGGGGACGAGCAGTACTTC.

The chain carries TRBV29-1 and TRBJ1-1; 7 positions agree with TRBD1. V lost 0 bases and J lost 4; bases outside the gene matches: 17. The CDR3 contains 18 residues. In germline, CDR1 is SQVTM, CDR2 ANQGSEA. This CDR3 reads CSVEEIVVGDSRVTEAFF. CDR3 DNA sequence: TGCAGCGTTGAAGAAATAGTCGTCGGGGACAGCCGAGTCACTGAAGCTTTCTTT.

The CDR3 nucleotides read TGTGCCATAAATCAGCCCCAGCATTTT. This translates into CAINQPQHF. The V and J genes are TRBV10-3 and TRBJ1-5; no clear D gene. The germline gives CDR1 ENHRY, CDR2 SYGVKD. The CDR3 is 9 residues long. The V end lost 9 bases, the J end lost 4 bases, and 1 base lay between the germline ends.

The chain recombines TRBV13 with TRBJ2-7; 8 nucleotides match TRBD1. The length of the CDR3 is 13 residues. Unmatched junction bases numbered 4, after V lost 4 bases and J lost 5 bases. Germline V gene lookup returns CDR1 PRHDT and CDR2 FYEKMQ (reference sequence). This CDR3 reads CASSSRTGNEQYV. The CDR3 DNA sequence: TGTGCCAGCAGCTCCCGGACAGGGAACGAGCAGTACGTC.